A selection of T cell receptor beta chains follows, all from one sample in a study of OX40 agonist ivuxolimab in advanced cancers. The protocol was immunoSEQ multiplex PCR, while the TCRdb copy is restricted to in-frame clones and leaves out a portion. The repertoire holds more than 60,000 clones, 85% seen once, with 3.5% to 4% in the top ten. Sample: CD4+ or CD8+ T cells sorted from blood, taken in a trial of the OX40 agonist ivuxolimab. These receptors all stem from an adult with an advanced solid tumor such as melanoma, head and neck, liver or kidney cancer. Each CDR3 is given with its conserved first and last residue. The D gene is left open where the match is weak. Rows may omit the clone size; those that give it use once, few, many or a size class.

TRBJ2-6 NA TRBV28 TRBD1 CASSVRDRRGSSGANVLTF TGTGCCAGCAGTGTCCGGGACAGGCGAGGATCCTCTGGGGCCAACGTCCTGACTTTC
TRBJ1-4 NA TRBV15 NA CATSRVGEPNEKLFF TGTGCCACCAGCAGAGTTGGGGAACCTAATGAAAAACTGTTTTTT
TRBJ2-7 NA TRBV7-9 NA CASSTGPTAPYEQYF TGTGCCAGCAGCACAGGGCCGACCGCGCCCTACGAGCAGTACTTC
TRBJ2-1 NA TRBV19 NA CACSSPQIF TGTGCCTGTAGTAGCCCCCAAATCTTC
TRBJ2-5 NA TRBV29-1 NA CSVWGALQTQYF TGCAGCGTCTGGGGGGCATTGCAGACCCAGTACTTC
TRBJ2-3 NA TRBV5-1 NA CASSLGTGGGDTQYF TGCGCCAGCAGCCTGGGGACCGGAGGGGGAGATACGCAGTATTTT
TRBJ2-7 NA TRBV2 TRBD1 CASEGAGNYEQYF TGTGCTTCAGAGGGGGCAGGGAACTACGAGCAGTACTTC
TRBJ2-7 once TRBV6-1 TRBD1 CASNPLTGNTYEQYF TGTGCCAGCAATCCCTTGACAGGGAACACCTACGAGCAGTACTTC
TRBJ1-6 NA TRBV18 NA CASSPGQTHNSPLHF TGTGCCAGCTCACCAGGACAGACGCATAATTCACCCCTCCACTTT
TRBJ2-1 NA TRBV11-2 NA CASSLRGTYYNEQFF TGTGCCAGCAGCTTACGGGGGACCTACTACAATGAGCAGTTCTTC
TRBJ2-1 few TRBV10-3 NA CAISESRVGSATGTGEQFF TGTGCCATCAGTGAGTCGAGGGTAGGCTCAGCGACGGGGACGGGTGAGCAGTTCTTC
TRBJ2-3 NA TRBV6-1 NA CASSERAKTDTQYF TGTGCCAGCAGTGAAAGGGCTAAGACAGATACGCAGTATTTT
TRBJ2-1 once TRBV5-1 TRBD2 CASSLVGSGSYNEQFF TGCGCCAGCAGCTTGGTAGGTAGCGGGAGTTACAATGAGCAGTTCTTC
TRBJ2-2 NA TRBV5-5 TRBD2 CASSEVTSGVKAGELFF TGTGCCAGCAGCGAAGTTACTAGCGGGGTTAAGGCCGGGGAGCTGTTTTTT
TRBJ2-5 NA TRBV2 TRBD2 CAGRGGGETQYF TGTGCCGGCCGGGGGGGCGGAGAGACCCAGTACTTC
TRBJ2-7 NA TRBV10-2 TRBD2 CASRAGLAGGLEQYF TGCGCCAGCAGGGCGGGACTAGCGGGGGGGCTCGAGCAGTACTTC
TRBJ1-3 NA TRBV28 NA CASRLQGLGNTIYF TGTGCCAGCAGGCTACAGGGACTTGGAAACACCATATATTTT
TRBJ2-7 NA TRBV28 NA CASRDPGDEQYF TGTGCCAGCAGGGATCCGGGAGACGAGCAGTACTTC
TRBJ1-1 once TRBV19 TRBD1 CASSLGQVPGETEAFF TGTGCCAGTAGTTTGGGACAGGTACCGGGTGAGACTGAAGCTTTCTTT
TRBJ2-7 NA TRBV28 TRBD2 CASSLGGSGEQYF TGTGCCAGCAGTTTAGGCGGGAGCGGCGAGCAGTACTTC
TRBJ2-4 NA TRBV5-4 NA CASSLMGRKNIQYF TGTGCCAGCAGCTTGATGGGCAGAAAAAACATTCAGTACTTC
TRBJ2-7 once TRBV6-5 TRBD1 CASSYRQGAYEQYF TGTGCCAGCAGTTACCGGCAGGGGGCTTACGAGCAGTACTTC
TRBJ2-5 few TRBV7-8 NA CASSKLAETQYF TGTGCCAGCAGCAAGCTCGCAGAGACCCAGTACTTC
TRBJ1-2 NA TRBV19 NA CASSIQGRHGYTF TGTGCCAGTAGTATCCAGGGTCGGCATGGCTACACCTTC
TRBJ1-1 few TRBV20-1 NA CSASPYTEAFF TGCAGTGCTAGCCCGTACACTGAAGCTTTCTTT
TRBJ1-1 NA TRBV18 NA CASSPRGLAAEAFF TGTGCCAGCTCACCACGAGGCCTAGCTGCGGAAGCTTTCTTT
TRBJ1-2 NA TRBV2 NA CASTPDVSSGYTF TGTGCCAGCACCCCGGATGTCTCGAGCGGCTACACCTTC
TRBJ2-1 NA TRBV27 NA CASRPPGPSYNEQFF TGTGCCAGCAGACCACCGGGACCATCCTACAATGAGCAGTTCTTC
TRBJ1-6 NA TRBV18 NA CASSPTAGENSPLHF TGTGCCAGCTCACCAACGGCAGGGGAGAATTCACCCCTCCACTTT